The subject of this entry is one TCR beta chain. Its matching antigen is unknown. With V trimmed by 4 bases and J by 3 bases, 8 bases remained unmatched. Germline assignment: CDR1 SGHKS and CDR2 YYEKEE (reference sequence). The CDR3 has 16 residues. TCRdb recomputed calls from the 5' RACE reads with MiXCR, one row per CDR3 protein. Of over 700,000 distinct CDR3 sequences in the sample, roughly 19% are singletons; the top ten hold under 20%. These data are taken from a study of CD8 T cells in ankylosing spondylitis. General study points: Peripheral blood samples showed relatively rare disease-linked clones, and these clones were CD8+. What appeared characteristic of ankylosing spondylitis blood was a TCR beta motif of eight highly homologous variants.

Material for sequencing was blood, either unsorted or a sorted T cell fraction (not recorded which). This sequence originates from a male donor with ankylosing spondylitis. The rearrangement links TRBV5-5 to TRBJ1-1, with TRBD1 identical over 11 bases. CDR3 DNA sequence: TGTGCCAGCAGCGGAAGGACGGGACAGGGGGACACTGAAGCTTTCTTT. Protein sequence: CASSGRTGQGDTEAFF.